Below are 3 T cell receptor beta chains sequenced from a single sample in a study of read filtering for tumor transcriptome and immune sequencing. The library was built from around 400 ng RNA with molecular barcoded adaptors for alpha/delta and beta/gamma chains. Via MiXCR, TCRdb re-called the reads, giving one row per CDR3 protein. The sample shows some 140,000 distinct CDR3 sequences, roughly 13% of them seen only once. The sample taken for sequencing was a population of CD138-negative cells sorted from bone marrow. Receptors were obtained from a donor at least 40 years old with multiple myeloma.

In its sample, this clonotype was seen many times. J is TRBJ1-5 and V is TRBV10-3; D uncertain. The CDR3 runs 16 residues. V lost 11 bases to trimming and J lost 4 bases, with 24 bases between them. Germline values: CDR1 ENHRY, CDR2 SYGVKD. The CDR3 loop reads CASSGLDSEWNQPQHF. The DNA for the CDR3 is TGTGCCTCGTCCGGGCTCGATAGTGAATGGAATCAGCCCCAGCATTTT.

Ten or more counts support this clonotype. The chain combines TRBV20-1 with TRBJ1-2; a possible D gene is TRBD1 (6 bases). Looked up from germline, CDR1 is DFQATT and CDR2 is SNEGSKA (reference sequence). The CDR3 length is 14 residues. Trimming pared 4 bases from V and 4 bases from J, leaving 16 bases between. The CDR3 reads CSAKGHLDSYGYTF. DNA for the CDR3: TGCAGTGCTAAGGGACACCTAGACAGCTATGGCTACACCTTC.

V usage is TRBV29-1 and J usage is TRBJ1-4, with D possibly TRBD1 on 5 matching bases. Trimming took off 2 bases at V and 7 bases at J, with 11 bases between the two ends. This CDR3 is built from 13 residues. The germline V gene has CDR1 SQVTM and CDR2 ANQGSEA. The CDR3 DNA follows: TGCAGCGTTGAATTAGGGCAGGGTGAAAAACTGTTTTTT. Protein sequence: CSVELGQGEKLFF.